Following are 23 T cell receptor beta chains from one sample sequenced in a study of OX40 agonist ivuxolimab in advanced cancers. Only in-frame clones appear in the TCRdb table, and some are missing; sequencing was by immunoSEQ multiplex PCR. The table lists under 40,000 clones, roughly 80% of them singletons. The material was CD4+ or CD8+ T cells sorted from blood, obtained in a trial of the OX40 agonist ivuxolimab. The receptors were gathered from an adult with an advanced solid tumor such as melanoma, head and neck, liver or kidney cancer.

This chain links TRBV5-1 with TRBJ2-3, with 9 bases identical to TRBD1. The CDR3 totals 18 residues. The germline V gene encodes CDR1 SGHRS and CDR2 YFSETQ. Trimming removed 6 bases from V and 2 bases from J; junction bases left unmatched: 16. CDR3: CASTSSSGTGFVTDTQYF. The CDR3 DNA sequence: TGCGCCAGCACCTCGTCGTCCGGGACAGGGTTCGTCACAGATACGCAGTATTTT.

The gene calls are TRBV15 and TRBJ2-3; 10 bases fit TRBD2. Germline V lookup: CDR1 LNHNV, CDR2 YYDKDF (reference sequence). The CDR3 runs to 15 residues. J was trimmed by 1 base and V by 2 bases; bases with no gene match: 0. CDR3 bases: TGTGCCACCAGCAGACTAGCGGGAGGCACAGATACGCAGTATTTT. It translates to CATSRLAGGTDTQYF.

Turning to this clone: In the same sample, other DNA sequences code for this CDR3. The genes are TRBV6-5 and TRBJ1-1; D may be TRBD1 (6 bases). The CDR3 covers 14 residues. Between the trimmed V and J ends, which lost 6 bases and 0 bases, there was a span of 11 bases. Germline lookup yields CDR1 MNHEY and CDR2 SVGAGI. CDR3 protein: CASSKQGMNTEAFF. CDR3 bases: TGTGCCAGCAGCAAACAGGGCATGAACACTGAAGCTTTCTTT.

The chain uses TRBV5-1 and TRBJ2-5, with D tentatively TRBD1 (6 bases). The J call is doubtful: the DNA matches TRBJ2-7 better. Germline V gives CDR1 SGHRS, CDR2 YFSETQ. This CDR3 is built from 16 residues. The CDR3 spells CASSSDLGKGVREQYF. In DNA, the CDR3 is TGCGCCAGCAGCTCCGACCTGGGAAAGGGGGTACGCGAGCAGTACTTC.

CDR3 sequence (DNA): TGCACCAGCAGCCCTTCCTCCCGACTTAGTGGGGGAGGGGATACGCAGTATTTT. Its translation is CTSSPSSRLSGGGDTQYF. V and J are TRBV1 and TRBJ2-3; no check of the table's D call, TRBD2, against the DNA was made. TRBV1 is marked as a pseudogene. This CDR3 is 18 amino acids long.

The CDR3 spells CASSFLGGTPANYGYTF. The CDR3 DNA reads TGTGCCAGCAGCTTCTTGGGGGGGACACCAGCTAACTATGGCTACACCTTC. This sequence joins TRBV5-5 and TRBJ1-2; the D gene is possibly TRBD1 (6 bases). With 2 bases removed from V and 0 bases from J, the gap between germline ends came to 17 bases. The CDR3 is 17 amino acids. CDR1 is SGHKS, CDR2 YYEKEE, per germline (reference sequence).

The chain joins TRBV7-8 to TRBJ1-5; D is perhaps TRBD1 (5 bases). The V end was cut by 1 base, the J end by 7 bases, with 14 bases between. The germline V gene has CDR1 SGHVS and CDR2 FQNEAQ. The CDR3 spans 15 residues. The CDR3 spells CASSLVGQGEQPQHF. The DNA of the CDR3 is TGTGCCAGCAGCTTAGTGGGGCAGGGAGAACAGCCCCAGCATTTT.

V and J are TRBV19 and TRBJ2-7; 8 nucleotides match TRBD2. Germline CDR1 reads LNHDA; CDR2 reads SQIVND (reference sequence). The CDR3 contains 14 residues. V dropped 3 bases and J dropped 3; count of bases not matched to a gene: 4. Written as DNA, the CDR3 is TGTGCCAGTAGTATGGGACTAGTGGGCTACGAGCAGTACTTC. It translates to CASSMGLVGYEQYF.

J is TRBJ1-1 and V is TRBV5-4, with a tentative D call TRBD1 (5 bases). CDR3 length: 14 residues. Trimming took 2 bases from V and 6 from J, leaving 14 bases between them. Per germline, CDR1 SGHNT and CDR2 YYREEE (reference sequence). CDR3 protein: CASSFKGRVAEAFF. CDR3 DNA sequence: TGTGCCAGCAGCTTCAAGGGGCGCGTCGCTGAAGCTTTCTTT. The complete variable domain, with remaining parts taken from reference TRBV5-4 and TRBJ1-1, reads ETGVTQSPTHLIKTRGQQVTLRCSSQSGHNTVSWYQQALGQGPQFIFQYYREEENGRGNFPPRFSGLQFPNYSSELNVNALELDDSALYLCASSFKGRVAEAFFGQGTRLTVV.

The rearrangement uses TRBV19 and TRBJ2-2; D is perhaps TRBD2 (6 bases). CDR1 is LNHDA and CDR2 is SQIVND in the germline V gene (reference sequence). The V end was cut by 8 bases, the J end by 3 bases, with 10 bases between. This CDR3 is 13 amino acids long. The CDR3 is CASQLAYTGELFF. The CDR3, as DNA: TGTGCCAGTCAACTAGCTTACACCGGGGAGCTGTTTTTT.

The chain couples TRBV6-1 to TRBJ2-2; 8 nucleotides agree with TRBD1. The length of the CDR3 is 14 residues. Germline V lookup: CDR1 MNHNS, CDR2 SASEGT. The junction had 0 bases not matched to a gene; V was cut back by 6 bases and J by 0 bases. The DNA for the CDR3 is TGTGCCAGCAGGGACAGGGCGAACACCGGGGAGCTGTTTTTT. This codes for CASRDRANTGELFF.

This clone was counted once. The chain recombines TRBV5-1 with TRBJ2-1, with 10 bases matching TRBD2. Germline CDR1 SGHRS, CDR2 YFSETQ. V lost 5 bases and J lost 9; bases outside the gene matches: 11. The length of the CDR3 is 15 residues. The CDR3 region is CASRVETSGFSEQFF. DNA for the CDR3: TGCGCCAGCAGGGTGGAGACTAGCGGGTTTAGTGAGCAGTTCTTC.

The J gene is TRBJ1-2, the V gene TRBV6-5; D might be TRBD1 (5 bases). Germline values: CDR1 MNHEY, CDR2 SVGAGI. V was shortened by 6 bases and J by 0 bases, with 11 bases between the two germline ends. The length of the CDR3 is 14 residues. The CDR3 region has the DNA TGTGCCAGCAGCTCTGGGGCAGCTAACTATGGCTACACCTTC. This translates into CASSSGAANYGYTF.

In nucleotides, the CDR3 is TGTGCCAGCAGTTGGCAGGGGCGTCAGTACGAGCAGTACTTC. This encodes CASSWQGRQYEQYF. V gene TRBV28 combines with J gene TRBJ2-7; perhaps TRBD1 as D (6 bases). Germline CDR1 MDHEN, CDR2 SYDVKM. The CDR3 is made up of 14 amino acids. Trimming took 4 bases from V and 4 from J, leaving 14 bases between them.

The rearrangement joins TRBV19 to TRBJ2-7; 9 positions match TRBD1. CDR3 length: 15 residues. J gave up 4 bases and V 4 bases, and 8 bases lay outside the gene matches. Per germline, CDR1 LNHDA and CDR2 SQIVND (reference sequence). Written as DNA, the CDR3 is TGTGCCAGTAGTACCCCGGGACAGGGTCGGTACGAGCAGTACTTC. It translates to CASSTPGQGRYEQYF.

CDR3 sequence (DNA): TGTGCCAGCAGCAAGACCATTAGCACAGATACGCAGTATTTT. This codes for CASSKTISTDTQYF. The V and J genes are TRBV5-6 and TRBJ2-3, with D uncertain. The CDR3 length is 14 residues. V lost 4 bases and J lost 0, with 9 bases in between. Germline CDR1 and CDR2: SGHDT and YYEEEE.

The V gene is TRBV19, the J gene TRBJ2-7, with 10 bases matching TRBD1. Germline assignment: CDR1 LNHDA and CDR2 SQIVND (reference sequence). V gave up 4 bases and J gave up 2 bases; unmatched junction bases: 11. CDR3 length equals 17 residues. The CDR3 DNA sequence: TGTGCCAGTAGTAGAGCCGGGACAGGGGATAAAGCCTACGAGCAGTACTTC. Translating gives CASSRAGTGDKAYEQYF.

The chain is built from TRBV7-2 and TRBJ2-6, with D unclear. There are 15 residues in the CDR3. V was pared by 8 bases and J by 0 bases, with 11 bases between. CDR1 and CDR2 from the germline V gene are SGHTA and FQGNSA. CDR3 nucleotide sequence: TGTGCCAGCGGGGAACGGGCCTCTGGGGCCAACGTCCTGACTTTC. Translated: CASGERASGANVLTF. Drawing the rest from reference TRBV7-2 and TRBJ2-6, the complete variable domain is GAGVSQSPSNKVTEKGKDVELRCDPISGHTALYWYRQSLGQGLEFLIYFQGNSAPDKSGLPSDRFSAERTGGSVSTLTIQRTQQEDSAVYLCASGERASGANVLTFGAGSRLTVL.

CDR3 sequence: CASSSGHGRDTIYF. As DNA, the CDR3 is TGTGCCAGCAGTTCGGGACACGGGCGGGACACCATATATTTT. V and J are TRBV27 and TRBJ1-3; weak D call: TRBD1 (6 bases). The CDR3 length is 14 residues. V was pared by 4 bases and J by 8 bases, with 15 bases between. Germline assignment: CDR1 MNHEY and CDR2 SMNVEV (reference sequence).

The V gene is TRBV18, the J gene TRBJ2-2; the match to TRBD1 covers 9 bases. The CDR3 covers 15 residues. Trimming cost V 4 bases and J 6 bases; bases outside gene matches: 6. From germline, CDR1 is KGHSH and CDR2 LQKENI. CDR3 in DNA: TGTGCCAGCTCACAAAGACAGGGGGTATCCGGGGAGCTGTTTTTT. Its translation is CASSQRQGVSGELFF.

This chain joins TRBV28 and TRBJ1-2; no reliable D call. This CDR3 is built from 12 residues. Germline-derived CDR1 and CDR2 are MDHEN and SYDVKM. V was trimmed by 2 bases and J by 8 bases, leaving 9 bases between them. The CDR3, as DNA: TGTGCCAGCAGTTTAAGCTTGCGCGGCTACACCTTC. This gives the protein CASSLSLRGYTF.

The chain carries TRBV5-1 and TRBJ1-2, with D perhaps matching TRBD1 (5 bases). V gave up 3 bases and J gave up 5 bases, with 14 bases separating them. The germline V gene encodes CDR1 SGHRS and CDR2 YFSETQ. The CDR3 totals 14 residues. DNA of the CDR3: TGCGCCAGCAGCTCCGGAGGGGACGGATATGGCTACACCTTC. Amino acid sequence: CASSSGGDGYGYTF. Full variable domain (rest looked up from reference TRBV5-1 and TRBJ1-2): KAGVTQTPRYLIKTRGQQVTLSCSPISGHRSVSWYQQTPGQGLQFLFEYFSETQRNKGNFPGRFSGRQFSNSRSEMNVSTLELGDSALYLCASSSGGDGYGYTFGSGTRLTVV.

The chain joins TRBV4-3 to TRBJ2-1, with a possible D match to TRBD1 (6 bases). Germline loops: CDR1 LGHNA, CDR2 YSLEER. V dropped 1 base and J dropped 6 bases, with 13 bases sitting between them. This CDR3 contains 15 residues. The CDR3 is CASSQGPGALNEQFF. The CDR3 nucleotides read TGCGCCAGCAGCCAAGGGCCAGGGGCGCTCAATGAGCAGTTCTTC.